Presented here are 10 T cell receptor beta chains from one specimen sequenced in a study of cytomegalovirus exposure and HLA in healthy donors. The primer mix had 60 Vbeta and 13 Jbeta primers. The repertoire was sequenced with immunoSEQ multiplex PCR; TCRdb's copy has only in-frame clones and lacks some. The table has 85,000 to 130,000 clones, around 80% seen once; the top ten hold 0.9% to 1.5%. The sequenced material came from PBMCs. Receptors were obtained from a young woman in good health and CMV-seronegative.

This chain connects TRBV4-1 to TRBJ1-4; TRBD1 aligns across 7 bases. This CDR3 is built from 16 residues. V dropped 4 bases and J dropped 8; count of bases not matched to a gene: 13. Germline V lookup: CDR1 MGHRA, CDR2 YSYEKL. The DNA for the CDR3 is TGCGCCAGCAGCCCCTACCCCGGGACAGTAGACGAAAAACTGTTTTTT. Amino acid sequence: CASSPYPGTVDEKLFF.

This clone was found once. Other nucleotide sequences from this sample produce the same CDR3. The V and J genes are TRBV6-4 and TRBJ2-3, with 9 bases that match TRBD2. The CDR3 runs to 14 residues. The V segment lost 3 bases and the J segment 3 bases; nucleotides outside the gene matches: 1. CDR1 and CDR2 from the germline V gene are MRHNA and SNTAGT. CDR3 residues: CASSERGGTDTQYF. In DNA form, the CDR3 reads TGTGCCAGCAGTGAGCGGGGGGGGACAGATACGCAGTATTTT.

J is TRBJ2-5 and V is TRBV4-2; D not resolved. Germline V gene lookup returns CDR1 LGHNA and CDR2 YNFKEQ. The CDR3 has 13 amino acids. Trimming removed 0 bases at V and 2 bases at J, with 4 bases between. The CDR3 loop is CASSQDLQETQYF. For the CDR3, the DNA is TGTGCCAGCAGCCAAGACTTACAAGAGACCCAGTACTTC.

The DNA of the CDR3 is TGTGCCAGCAGCTTAGAGACGGGGAGAGAGACCCAGTACTTC. It is translated as CASSLETGRETQYF. The V call is TRBV11-1, the J call TRBJ2-5; weak D call: TRBD2 (5 bases). The CDR3 runs 14 residues. Germline V gene lookup returns CDR1 SGHAT and CDR2 FQDESV (reference sequence). V lost 1 base and J 4 bases, leaving 10 bases between the germline ends. Drawing the rest from reference TRBV11-1 and TRBJ2-5, the complete variable domain is EAEVAQSPRYKITEKSQAVAFWCDPISGHATLYWYRQILGQGPELLVQFQDESVVDDSQLPKDRFSAERLKGVDSTLKIQPAELGDSAMYLCASSLETGRETQYFGPGTRLLVL.

The J gene is TRBJ2-7, the V gene TRBV7-8; 9 positions match TRBD1. Germline V gene sequence: CDR1 SGHVS, CDR2 FQNEAQ. The V and J ends lost 5 bases and 5 bases, in that order; junction bases with no gene match: 7. The CDR3 is 14 amino acids. CDR3: CASSRRDRDHEQYF. In DNA, the CDR3 is TGTGCCAGCAGCCGCAGGGACAGGGACCACGAGCAGTACTTC.

This rearrangement joins TRBV7-9 to TRBJ2-1, with D possibly TRBD2 on 6 matching bases. This CDR3 spans 15 amino acids. Germline V gene sequence: CDR1 SEHNR, CDR2 FQNEAQ (reference sequence). Trimming took 1 base from V and 13 from J, leaving 20 bases between them. CDR3 loop: CASSLVQGLSRPQFF. In DNA, the CDR3 is TGTGCCAGCAGCTTAGTGCAGGGACTCAGCCGTCCACAGTTCTTC.

This clone was seen only once. The rearrangement links TRBV7-9 to TRBJ2-3; D might be TRBD2 (5 bases). CDR3 size: 17 residues. Germline-derived CDR1 and CDR2 are SEHNR and FQNEAQ (reference sequence). V lost 3 bases and J 2 bases, leaving 18 bases between the germline ends. The CDR3 nucleotides read TGTGCCAGCAGCTTGAACCTCTTCACTAGGAACACAGATACGCAGTATTTT. Protein product: CASSLNLFTRNTDTQYF.

V and J are TRBV4-3 and TRBJ1-1; D gene unclear. The length of the CDR3 is 16 residues. Germline V gene lookup returns CDR1 LGHNA and CDR2 YSLEER. Trimming took 1 base from V and 3 from J, leaving 15 bases between them. The CDR3 loop is CASSQGLHEADTEAFF. CDR3 in DNA: TGCGCCAGCAGCCAAGGTCTTCATGAGGCGGACACTGAAGCTTTCTTT.

Comments on this clone: Its ends do not fully match the called genes, so a read error is possible. The chain couples TRBV7-9 to TRBJ1-1; D is uncertain. The CDR3 contains 12 residues. The germline V gene has CDR1 SEHNR and CDR2 FQNEAQ (reference sequence). CDR3: CSSSGEIPGAFF. DNA of the CDR3: TGTTCCAGCAGCGGCGAGATCCCGGGAGCTTTCTTT.

The chain uses TRBV5-8 and TRBJ2-5; a weak D match, TRBD1 (6 bases). The assigned J gene may be wrong: the sequence end matches TRBJ2-7 better. The CDR3 runs to 12 residues. The germline V gene encodes CDR1 SGHTS and CDR2 YDEGEE. CDR3 coding DNA: TGTGCCAGCAGCATACAGGGCAACGAGCAGTACTTC. It translates to CASSIQGNEQYF.